The present entry profiles one TCR beta chain with its context. The data were obtained in a study of blood T cell repertoires in COVID-19. Sequencing was performed with immunoSEQ multiplex PCR; in TCRdb, only in-frame clones are kept and a portion is missing. The table lists some 390,000 clones, about 88% of them singletons. The receptor's source is a woman in her 40s with COVID-19, enrolled during active disease. The sequenced sample consisted of peripheral blood.

CDR3 in amino acids: CATSKGGGSTDTQYF. The DNA for the CDR3 is TGTGCCACCAGCAAAGGGGGGGGGAGCACAGATACGCAGTATTTT. The V and J genes are TRBV15 and TRBJ2-3, with D possibly TRBD2 on 7 matching bases. V gave up 4 bases and J gave up 0 bases, with 11 bases separating them. This CDR3 is built from 15 residues. CDR1 and CDR2 (germline): LNHNV, YYDKDF (reference sequence).